This T cell receptor beta chain appears in the sequencing data of a study of cytomegalovirus exposure and HLA in healthy donors. Study conclusions and caveats: The study flagged about 160 TCR beta chains as cytomegalovirus-associated.

There are 14 residues in the CDR3. Germline values: CDR1 SGHKS, CDR2 YYEKEE (reference sequence). V dropped 4 bases and J dropped 5; count of bases not matched to a gene: 8. Sequencing was performed with immunoSEQ multiplex PCR; in TCRdb, only in-frame clones are kept and a portion is missing. The sample yields 180,000 or so clones, 65% to 90% seen once. This clone was seen a handful of times. Its antigen is currently unknown. The gene calls are TRBV5-5 and TRBJ2-7; 8 positions agree with TRBD2. Source material: PBMCs. The receptor's source is a woman between 25 and 40 years old in good health and CMV-seropositive. This chain's CDR3 is CASSLGGLVDEQYF. The DNA for the CDR3 is TGTGCCAGCAGCCTGGGGGGACTAGTAGACGAGCAGTACTTC.